This is a list of T cell receptor beta chains from one sample in a study of metastatic and nonmetastatic thyroid tumors. TCRdb reprocessed the PCR reads via MiXCR. The sample lists more than 35,000 clones, approximately 18% occurring once. Specimen: blood. These receptors all come from a male donor with papillary thyroid cancer or a benign thyroid nodule (not recorded which). Some clones in this sample may be carry-over from other donors' samples. Both conserved end residues are part of each CDR3. Fields, in order: CDR3 length, V gene, clone size, J gene, D gene, CDR3 protein, CDR3 DNA. The D gene is left open where the match is weak. The size of a clone is reported for some rows only, either as once, few or many, or as a class for expanded clones.

>16|TRBV5-1|many|TRBJ1-1|NA
CASSLGETGLNTEAFF
TGCGCCAGCAGCTTGGGGGAAACAGGGTTGAACACTGAAGCTTTCTTT
>12|TRBV6-1|NA|TRBJ2-3|NA
CASSPRADTQYF
TGTGCCAGCAGTCCCCGGGCAGATACGCAGTATTTT
>13|TRBV11-3|many|TRBJ2-2|NA
CASSGRVSGELFF
TGTGCCAGCAGCGGCAGGGTATCCGGGGAGCTGTTTTTT
>12|TRBV11-2|once|TRBJ1-2|NA
CASSKGSYGYTF
TGTGCCAGCAGCAAAGGGAGCTATGGCTACACCTTC
>15|TRBV30|many|TRBJ2-1|TRBD1
CAWRDRDRGYNEQFF
TGTGCCTGGAGAGACAGGGACAGGGGCTACAATGAGCAGTTCTTC
>14|TRBV10-1|NA|TRBJ2-2|NA
CAISPGTSWGELFF
TGTGCCATCAGTCCTGGAACCTCATGGGGGGAGCTGTTTTTT
>15|TRBV20-1|NA|TRBJ1-1|NA
CSGHSDGEFNTEAFF
TGCAGTGGTCACAGTGATGGTGAGTTTAACACTGAAGCTTTCTTT
>13|TRBV6-1|medium-sized|TRBJ1-5|NA
CASSPNANQPQHF
TGTGCCAGCAGCCCGAACGCGAATCAGCCCCAGCATTTT
>13|TRBV19|medium-sized|TRBJ2-7|NA
CASSIVHGDEQYF
TGTGCCAGTAGTATAGTGCACGGGGACGAGCAGTACTTC
>16|TRBV5-6|few|TRBJ1-1|NA
CASSYLGDRANPEAFF
TGTGCCAGCAGTTACCTGGGAGATCGGGCCAACCCTGAAGCTTTCTTT
>14|TRBV27|many|TRBJ2-1|TRBD1
CASSSPSDRAKQFF
TGTGCCAGCAGTTCCCCCTCGGACAGGGCAAAGCAGTTCTTC
>17|TRBV19|many|TRBJ2-1|NA
CASSIDARGGRSNEQFF
TGTGCCAGTAGTATAGATGCGCGGGGCGGAAGAAGCAATGAGCAGTTCTTC
>15|TRBV7-9|many|TRBJ2-7|TRBD2
CASSSLAESSYEQYF
TGTGCCAGCAGCTCACTAGCGGAAAGCTCCTACGAGCAGTACTTC
>18|TRBV6-1|few|TRBJ1-2|TRBD1
CASSDRGQAGGLRACYTF
TGTGCCAGCAGTGACCGAGGGCAGGCAGGGGGCTTAAGAGCTTGCTACACCTTC
>16|TRBV7-8|many|TRBJ2-7|TRBD2
CASSPYSGGITYEQYF
TGTGCCAGCAGCCCCTATAGCGGGGGGATTACCTACGAGCAGTACTTC
>13|TRBV24-1|many|TRBJ2-5|NA
CATRGWPQETQYF
TGTGCCACCAGGGGGTGGCCGCAAGAGACCCAGTACTTC
>14|TRBV7-9|many|TRBJ2-1|NA
CASSVVSGDNEQFF
TGTGCCAGCAGCGTCGTTTCGGGAGACAATGAGCAGTTCTTC
>13|TRBV24-1|medium-sized|TRBJ1-2|NA
CATSDPRVYGYTF
TGTGCCACCAGTGATCCGAGGGTCTATGGCTACACCTTC
>13|TRBV27|few|TRBJ2-7|NA
CASSFNRFYEQYF
TGTGCCAGCAGTTTCAACAGATTCTACGAGCAGTACTTC
>16|TRBV6-1|many|TRBJ1-3|NA
CASRPRQTWPGNTIYF
TGTGCCAGCAGACCAAGACAGACTTGGCCTGGAAACACCATATATTTT
>15|TRBV14|many|TRBJ1-4|NA
CASRMGGAGNEKLFF
TGTGCCAGCAGAATGGGGGGGGCCGGTAATGAAAAACTGTTTTTT
>13|TRBV19|NA|TRBJ1-1|NA
CASSILGNTEAFF
TGTGCCAGTAGTATACTGGGGAACACTGAAGCTTTCTTT
>17|TRBV6-1|many|TRBJ1-3|NA
CASSEFGKGRAGNTIYF
TGTGCCAGCAGTGAATTTGGGAAAGGGAGGGCTGGAAACACCATATATTTT
>12|TRBV5-5|many|TRBJ1-5|NA
CASSLRGQPQHF
TGTGCCAGCAGCCTAAGAGGTCAGCCCCAGCATTTT
>19|TRBV3-1|many|TRBJ2-4|TRBD2
CASSQDNVAGGPGKNIQYF
TGTGCCAGCAGCCAAGATAATGTAGCGGGGGGGCCTGGCAAAAACATTCAGTACTTC
>16|TRBV6-4|NA|TRBJ2-2|NA
CASSDGGELGTGELFF
TGTGCCAGCAGTGACGGTGGCGAACTAGGCACCGGGGAGCTGTTTTTT
>11|TRBV13|NA|TRBJ1-1|NA
CASSLGQGAFF
TGTGCCAGCAGCTTAGGCCAGGGAGCTTTCTTT
>13|TRBV7-6|many|TRBJ2-1|NA
CASSGGVNNEQFF
TGTGCCAGCAGCGGTGGGGTTAACAATGAGCAGTTCTTC
>17|TRBV18|many|TRBJ2-7|TRBD1
CASSATMAWTGGIEQYF
TGTGCCAGCTCAGCGACCATGGCCTGGACAGGGGGCATCGAGCAGTACTTC
>14|TRBV19|NA|TRBJ1-1|TRBD1
CASSLTGGSTEAFF
TGTGCCAGTAGCCTGACAGGGGGATCCACTGAAGCTTTCTTT
>12|TRBV6-1|many|TRBJ1-1|TRBD1
CASRPGTGEAFF
TGTGCCAGCAGACCCGGGACAGGGGAAGCTTTCTTT
>16|TRBV9|few|TRBJ2-1|NA
CASSSPAGVQYNEQFF
TGTGCCAGCAGCTCTCCGGCTGGGGTTCAATACAATGAGCAGTTCTTC
>18|TRBV6-1|few|TRBJ2-5|TRBD2
CAISPAALAGVQAETQYF
TGTGCCATCAGCCCTGCGGCACTAGCGGGGGTGCAGGCGGAGACCCAGTACTTC
>13|TRBV28|NA|TRBJ2-7|NA
CASSFVGLYEQYF
TGTGCCAGCAGTTTTGTCGGCCTCTACGAGCAGTACTTC
>16|TRBV9|NA|TRBJ2-1|NA
CASSVVVVGGWSEQFF
TGTGCCAGCAGCGTAGTAGTAGTGGGGGGTTGGAGTGAGCAGTTCTTC
>17|TRBV19|many|TRBJ2-1|TRBD2
CACSIRTSGSSYNEQFF
TGTGCCTGTAGTATTCGGACTAGCGGGAGCTCCTACAATGAGCAGTTCTTC
>22|TRBV18|NA|TRBJ2-2|TRBD2
CASSPGLALHTGLSRVGRKLFF
TGTGCCAGCTCACCGGGACTAGCGCTACATACGGGCCTTTCCCGCGTGGGGCGGAAGCTGTTTTTT
>16|TRBV6-2/TRBV6-3|medium-sized|TRBJ2-1|TRBD1
CASGRQGASRYNEQFF
TGTGCCAGCGGCCGACAGGGGGCCTCAAGATACAATGAGCAGTTCTTC
>14|TRBV5-5|many|TRBJ2-5|NA
CASSLWGSPETQYF
TGTGCCAGCAGCTTATGGGGGTCCCCAGAGACCCAGTACTTC
>18|TRBV11-2|once|TRBJ2-7|NA
CASSYSSGWAGESYEQYF
TGTGCCAGCAGCTACTCATCGGGCTGGGCAGGGGAGTCCTACGAGCAGTACTTC
>14|TRBV20-1|NA|TRBJ2-7|TRBD2
CSAPLAGDSYEQYF
TGCAGTGCTCCTCTAGCGGGAGACTCCTACGAGCAGTACTTC
>17|TRBV6-4|many|TRBJ2-3|NA
CASSVKEPGSSTDTQYF
TGTGCCAGCAGTGTCAAAGAACCCGGTTCTAGCACAGATACGCAGTATTTT
>17|TRBV19|many|TRBJ2-3|TRBD2
CASSILGGLAGGDTQYF
TGTGCCAGTAGTATTCTAGGGGGACTAGCGGGCGGGGATACGCAGTATTTT
>16|TRBV6-4|few|TRBJ2-3|TRBD2
CASIAGTSGVADTQYF
TGTGCCAGCATTGCGGGGACTAGCGGGGTCGCAGATACGCAGTATTTT
>12|TRBV2|many|TRBJ1-2|NA
CASQLAFGGYTF
TGTGCCAGCCAGTTGGCCTTCGGCGGCTACACCTTC
>14|TRBV7-8|medium-sized|TRBJ1-3|NA
CASVQGSSGNTIYF
TGTGCCAGCGTCCAGGGATCCAGTGGAAACACCATATATTTT
>15|TRBV2|many|TRBJ2-2|TRBD1
CASTNRDRGIGELFF
TGTGCCAGCACCAACCGGGACAGGGGGATTGGGGAGCTGTTTTTT
>13|TRBV19|few|TRBJ2-7|NA
CASSIYPVDEQYF
TGTGCCAGTAGTATATATCCTGTAGACGAGCAGTACTTC
>14|TRBV6-1|medium-sized|TRBJ2-2|TRBD2
CASKGLADTGELFF
TGTGCCAGCAAGGGACTAGCGGATACCGGGGAGCTGTTTTTT
>13|TRBV29-1|few|TRBJ2-7|TRBD1
CSVPAQGSYEQYF
TGCAGCGTTCCAGCACAGGGGTCCTACGAGCAGTACTTC
>15|TRBV6-1|NA|TRBJ2-7|TRBD2
CASGGGAGKLYEQYF
TGTGCCAGCGGCGGGGGGGCAGGAAAACTATACGAGCAGTACTTC
>15|TRBV6-1|few|TRBJ2-1|NA
CASTNQEGEVQRKFF
TGTGCCAGCACCAACCAAGAGGGTGAGGTTCAACGCAAGTTCTTC
>15|TRBV20-1|NA|TRBJ2-3|NA
CSSWWDASGTDTQYF
TGCAGTTCTTGGTGGGATGCTAGCGGCACAGATACGCAGTATTTT
>16|TRBV6-1|many|TRBJ1-5|NA
CASSVGIDRSVQPQHF
TGCGCCAGCAGTGTAGGTATCGACAGGTCGGTTCAGCCCCAGCACTTT
>14|TRBV7-9|many|TRBJ2-3|NA
CASSLVATGHTQYF
TGTGCCAGCAGCTTAGTTGCAACTGGCCATACGCAGTATTTT
>14|TRBV11-2|NA|TRBJ2-7|NA
CASSSLQGGMGQYF
TGTGCCAGCAGCTCGTTACAAGGGGGAATGGGGCAGTACTTC